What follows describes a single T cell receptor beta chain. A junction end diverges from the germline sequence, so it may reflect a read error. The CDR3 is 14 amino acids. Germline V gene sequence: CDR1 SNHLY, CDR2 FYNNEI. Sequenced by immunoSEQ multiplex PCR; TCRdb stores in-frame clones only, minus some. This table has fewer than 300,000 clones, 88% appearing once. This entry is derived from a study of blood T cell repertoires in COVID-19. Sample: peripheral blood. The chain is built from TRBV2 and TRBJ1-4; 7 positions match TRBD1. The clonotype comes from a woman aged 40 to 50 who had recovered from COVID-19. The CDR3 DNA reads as TGTGCCAGCTGGGGGAGCGGGGGGTGGACAGGCGAACTTTTT. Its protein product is CASWGSGGWTGELF.